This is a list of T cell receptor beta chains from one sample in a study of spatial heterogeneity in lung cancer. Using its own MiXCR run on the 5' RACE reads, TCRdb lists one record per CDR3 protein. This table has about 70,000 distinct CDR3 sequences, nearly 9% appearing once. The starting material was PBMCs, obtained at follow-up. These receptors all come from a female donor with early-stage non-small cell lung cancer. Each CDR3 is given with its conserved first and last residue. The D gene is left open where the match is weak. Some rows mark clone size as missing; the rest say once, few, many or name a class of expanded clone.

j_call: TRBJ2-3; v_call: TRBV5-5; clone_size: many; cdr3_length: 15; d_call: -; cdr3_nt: TGTGCCAGCAGCCTTGATTGGAGGGCCACAGATACGCAGTATTTT; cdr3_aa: CASSLDWRATDTQYF
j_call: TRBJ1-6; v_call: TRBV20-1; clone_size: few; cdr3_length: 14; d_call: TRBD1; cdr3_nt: TGCAGTGCCCCAATACAGGGGGGGAATTCACCCCTCCACTTT; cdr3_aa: CSAPIQGGNSPLHF
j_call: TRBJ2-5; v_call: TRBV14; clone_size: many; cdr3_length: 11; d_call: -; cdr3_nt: TGTGCCAGCAGCCGCCAAGAGACCCAGTACTTC; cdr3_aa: CASSRQETQYF
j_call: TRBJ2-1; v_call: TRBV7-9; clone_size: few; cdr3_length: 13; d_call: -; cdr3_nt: TGTGCCAGCAGCTCAGGAAACGTGAATGAGCAGTTCTTC; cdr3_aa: CASSSGNVNEQFF
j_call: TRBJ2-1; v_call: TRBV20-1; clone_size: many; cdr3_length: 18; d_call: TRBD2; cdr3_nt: TGCAGTGCTAGGTCAGGACTAGCGGGAGGGGGTTCCTACAATGAGCAGTTCTTC; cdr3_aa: CSARSGLAGGGSYNEQFF
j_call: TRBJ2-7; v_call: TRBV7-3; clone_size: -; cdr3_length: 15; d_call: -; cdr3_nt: TGTGCCAGCAGCCCGAATTATGGAGGAGATTACGAGCAGTACTTC; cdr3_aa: CASSPNYGGDYEQYF
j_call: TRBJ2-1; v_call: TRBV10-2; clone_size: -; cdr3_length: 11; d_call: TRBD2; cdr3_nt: TGCGCCAGTATTGCGGGAGTAGAGCAGTTCTTC; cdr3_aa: CASIAGVEQFF
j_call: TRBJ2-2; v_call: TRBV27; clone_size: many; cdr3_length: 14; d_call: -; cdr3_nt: TGTGCCAGCAGTTTACGTTATCTAACCGGGGAGCTGTTTTTT; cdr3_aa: CASSLRYLTGELFF
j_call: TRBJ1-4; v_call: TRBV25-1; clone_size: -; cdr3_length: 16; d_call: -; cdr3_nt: TGTGCCAGCACCCGAAGAGGAGCCCCAACTAATGAAAAACTGTTTTTT; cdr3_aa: CASTRRGAPTNEKLFF
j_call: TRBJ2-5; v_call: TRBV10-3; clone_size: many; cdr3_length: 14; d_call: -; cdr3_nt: TGTGCCATCAGTGGCCGGGCTCAAGGGGAGACCCAGTACTTC; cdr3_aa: CAISGRAQGETQYF
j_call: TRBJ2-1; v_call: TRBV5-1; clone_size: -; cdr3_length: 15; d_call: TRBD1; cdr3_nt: TGCGCCAGCAGCCCCGGACAGGGCTGGATAAATGAGCAGTTCTTC; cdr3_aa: CASSPGQGWINEQFF
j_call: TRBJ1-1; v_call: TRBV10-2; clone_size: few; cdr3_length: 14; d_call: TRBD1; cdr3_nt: TGCGCCAGCGGATGGGACAGGGTACGGACTGAAGCTTTCTTT; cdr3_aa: CASGWDRVRTEAFF
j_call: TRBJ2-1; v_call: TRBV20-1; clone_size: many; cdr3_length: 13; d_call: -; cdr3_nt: TGCAGTGTAGGGGGGACTCGAAACAATGAGCAGTTCTTC; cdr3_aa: CSVGGTRNNEQFF
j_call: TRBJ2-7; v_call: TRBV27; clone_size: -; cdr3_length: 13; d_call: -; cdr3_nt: TGTGCCAGCAGTTTAAGGGCCGGCTACGAGCAGTACTTC; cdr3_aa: CASSLRAGYEQYF
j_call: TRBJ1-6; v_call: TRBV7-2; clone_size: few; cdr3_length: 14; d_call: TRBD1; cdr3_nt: TGTGCCAGCAGCTTGACAGGGGGGTACTCACCCCTCCACTTT; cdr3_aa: CASSLTGGYSPLHF
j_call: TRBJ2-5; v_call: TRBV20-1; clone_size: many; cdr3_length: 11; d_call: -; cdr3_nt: TGCAGTGCTGGCGGGCAAGAGACCCAGTACTTC; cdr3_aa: CSAGGQETQYF
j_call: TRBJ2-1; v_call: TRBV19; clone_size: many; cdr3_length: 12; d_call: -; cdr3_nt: TGTGCCAGTGTCGAGGACAGCAATGAGCAGTTCTTC; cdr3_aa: CASVEDSNEQFF
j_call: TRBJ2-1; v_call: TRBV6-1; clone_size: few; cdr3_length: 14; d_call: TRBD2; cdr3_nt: TGTGCCAGCAGTCCCGGGACTATCTACAATGAGCAGTTCTTC; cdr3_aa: CASSPGTIYNEQFF
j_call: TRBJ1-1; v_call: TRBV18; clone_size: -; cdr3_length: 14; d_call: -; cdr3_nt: TGTGCCAGCTCACCAGCCAGCATGAACACTGAAGCTTTCTTT; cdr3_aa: CASSPASMNTEAFF
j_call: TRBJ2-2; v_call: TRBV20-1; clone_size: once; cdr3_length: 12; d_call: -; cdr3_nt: TGCAGTGCTAGTACTGGGCTCGGGGAGCTGTTTTTT; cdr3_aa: CSASTGLGELFF
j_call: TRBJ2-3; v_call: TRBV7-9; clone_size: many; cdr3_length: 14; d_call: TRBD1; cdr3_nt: TGTGCCAGCAGAACCAACAGGGGAATAGATACGCAGTATTTT; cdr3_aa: CASRTNRGIDTQYF
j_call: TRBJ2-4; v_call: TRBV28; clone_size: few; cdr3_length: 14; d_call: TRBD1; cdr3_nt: TGTGCCAGCAGTTCAAGACAGGGTTTCAACATTCAGTACTTC; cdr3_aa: CASSSRQGFNIQYF
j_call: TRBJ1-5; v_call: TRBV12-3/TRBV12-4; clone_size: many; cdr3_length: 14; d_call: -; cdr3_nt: TGTGCCAGCAGTTTCGGGCAGCTCAATCAGCCCCAGCATTTT; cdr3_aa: CASSFGQLNQPQHF
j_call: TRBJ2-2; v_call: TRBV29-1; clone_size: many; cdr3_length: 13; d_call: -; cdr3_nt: TGCAGCGCAATACGGGGTATTACCGGGGAGCTGTTTTTT; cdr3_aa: CSAIRGITGELFF
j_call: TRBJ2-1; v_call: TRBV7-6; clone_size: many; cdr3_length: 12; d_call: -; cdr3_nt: TGTGCCAGCAGCTTACTGGAGACTCCCCCGTTCTTC; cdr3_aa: CASSLLETPPFF
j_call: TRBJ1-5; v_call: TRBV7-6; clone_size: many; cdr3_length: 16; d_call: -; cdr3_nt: TGTGCCAGCAGCCGGTTCGCGAGAGGGGCCGCCGGCCCCCAGCATTTT; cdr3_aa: CASSRFARGAAGPQHF
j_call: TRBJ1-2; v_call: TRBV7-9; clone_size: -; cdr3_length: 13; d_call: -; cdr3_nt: TGTGCCAGCGGGATCCGGGGCGGGGATGGCTACACCTTC; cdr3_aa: CASGIRGGDGYTF
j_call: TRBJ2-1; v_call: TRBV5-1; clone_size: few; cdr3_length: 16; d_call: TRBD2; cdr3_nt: TGCGCCAGCAGCATCCAACTAGCGGGAGGCTACAATGAGCAGTTCTTC; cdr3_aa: CASSIQLAGGYNEQFF
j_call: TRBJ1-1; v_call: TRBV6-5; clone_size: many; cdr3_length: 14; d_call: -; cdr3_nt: TGTGCCAGCAGTTACGTGGACGGGAACACTGAAGCTTTCTTT; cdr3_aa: CASSYVDGNTEAFF
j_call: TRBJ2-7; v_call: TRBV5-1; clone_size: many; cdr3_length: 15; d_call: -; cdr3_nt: TGCGCCAGCAGTCAAGGTGCGGCCTACTCCTACGAGCAGTACTTC; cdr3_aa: CASSQGAAYSYEQYF
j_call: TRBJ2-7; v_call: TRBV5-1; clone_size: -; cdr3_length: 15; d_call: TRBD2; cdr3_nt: TGCGCCAGCAGCTTACGGAGCGGGACCCTCTACGAGCAGTACTTC; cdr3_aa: CASSLRSGTLYEQYF
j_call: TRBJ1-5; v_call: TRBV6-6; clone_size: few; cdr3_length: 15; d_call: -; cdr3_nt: TGTGCCAGCAGTGTCCTAGGGTATAGCAATCAGCCCCAGCATTTT; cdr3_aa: CASSVLGYSNQPQHF
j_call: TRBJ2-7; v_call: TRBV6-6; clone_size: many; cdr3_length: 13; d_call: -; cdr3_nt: TGTGCCAGCAGTTACCCGCCGGGGTACGAGCAGTACTTC; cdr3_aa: CASSYPPGYEQYF
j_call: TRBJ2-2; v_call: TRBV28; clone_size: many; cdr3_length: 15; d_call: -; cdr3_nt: TGTGCCAGCAGACCCGGGACTGCGAACACCGGGGAGCTGTTTTTT; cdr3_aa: CASRPGTANTGELFF
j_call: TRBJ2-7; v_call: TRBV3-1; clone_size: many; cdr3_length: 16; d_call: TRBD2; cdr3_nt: TGTGCCAGCAGCCAAGCTAGCGGGAGCAGGCGTTACGAGCAGTACTTC; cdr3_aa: CASSQASGSRRYEQYF
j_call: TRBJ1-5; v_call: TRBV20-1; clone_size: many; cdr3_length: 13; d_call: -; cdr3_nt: TGCAGTGCTAGTGTTTTGGATAATCAGCCCCAGCATTTT; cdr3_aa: CSASVLDNQPQHF
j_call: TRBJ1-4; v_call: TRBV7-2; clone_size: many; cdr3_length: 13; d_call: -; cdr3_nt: TGTGCCAGCAGCTTAGGGGTCTGGGAAAAACTGTTTTTT; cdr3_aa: CASSLGVWEKLFF
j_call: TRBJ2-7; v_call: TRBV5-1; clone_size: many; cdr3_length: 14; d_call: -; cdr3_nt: TGCGCCAGCAGTCCCCGTAATGGAGACCACGAGCAGTACTTC; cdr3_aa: CASSPRNGDHEQYF
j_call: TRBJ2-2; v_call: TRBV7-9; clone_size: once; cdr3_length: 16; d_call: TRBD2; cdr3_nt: TGTGCCAGCAGCCTGTCAGCGGGAGCGGGCACCGGGGAGCTGTTTTTT; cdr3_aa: CASSLSAGAGTGELFF
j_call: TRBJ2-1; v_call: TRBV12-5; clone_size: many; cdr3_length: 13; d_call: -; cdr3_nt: TGTGCTAGTACCCCGGGGGCTTTGAATGAGCAGTTCTTC; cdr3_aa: CASTPGALNEQFF
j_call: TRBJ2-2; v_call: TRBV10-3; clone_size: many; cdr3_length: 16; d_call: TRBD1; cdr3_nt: TGTGCCATCATGATAGGACAGGGGCCAGCCACCGGGGAGCTGTTTTTT; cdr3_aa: CAIMIGQGPATGELFF
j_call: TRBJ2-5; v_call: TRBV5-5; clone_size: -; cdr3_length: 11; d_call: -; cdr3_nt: TGTGCCAGCACCCTCCTGGAGACCCAGTACTTC; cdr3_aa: CASTLLETQYF
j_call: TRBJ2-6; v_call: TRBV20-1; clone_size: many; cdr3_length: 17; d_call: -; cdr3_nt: TGCAGTGCTGGTCCCGGGACTGCAAACTCTGGGGCCAACGTCCTGACTTTC; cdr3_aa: CSAGPGTANSGANVLTF
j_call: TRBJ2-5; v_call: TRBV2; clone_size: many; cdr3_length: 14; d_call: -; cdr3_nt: TGTGCCAGCAGTGAGCAGCCTCAGGGAGGTCGCCAGTACTTC; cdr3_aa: CASSEQPQGGRQYF
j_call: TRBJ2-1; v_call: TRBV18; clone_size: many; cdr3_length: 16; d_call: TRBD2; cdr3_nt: TGTGCCAGCTCCCCTGGAGCGGGAGGGTCTTACAATGAGCAGTTCTTC; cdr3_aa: CASSPGAGGSYNEQFF
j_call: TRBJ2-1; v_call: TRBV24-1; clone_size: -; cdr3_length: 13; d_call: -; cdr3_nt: TGTGCCACCAGTGATTTGCAAGCATGGGAGCAGTTCTTC; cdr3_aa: CATSDLQAWEQFF
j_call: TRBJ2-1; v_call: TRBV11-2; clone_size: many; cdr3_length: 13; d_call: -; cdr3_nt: TGTGCCAGCAGCGGTGCCGGGGAAAATGAGCAGTTCTTC; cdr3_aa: CASSGAGENEQFF
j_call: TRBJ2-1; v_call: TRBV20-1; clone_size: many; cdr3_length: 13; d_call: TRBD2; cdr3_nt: TGCAGTGCGCAAGCGGGAGGGGCCAATGAGCAGTTCTTC; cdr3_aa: CSAQAGGANEQFF